This T cell receptor (beta chain) was identified in a study of blood T cell repertoires in COVID-19. The CDR3 covers 18 residues. Trimming stripped 0 bases from V and 0 bases from J, with 12 bases between. CDR1 MNHEY and CDR2 SVGEGT come from the germline V gene. The data were produced by immunoSEQ multiplex PCR, yet TCRdb's version contains in-frame clones alone and is incomplete. The sample lists about 50,000 clones, around four fifths occurring once. The V call is TRBV6-2 or TRBV6-3, the J call TRBJ2-6; unclear D gene. The sequence was obtained from a woman aged 55 to 70 with acute or convalescent COVID-19. Sequenced: peripheral blood. The CDR3 coding sequence is TGTGCCAGCAGTTACTCGTTACGTAACAGCTCTGGGGCCAACGTCCTGACTTTC. Amino acid sequence: CASSYSLRNSSGANVLTF.